This T cell receptor (beta chain) was documented in a study of blood T cell repertoires in COVID-19. Across the whole study: Samples taken during acute and convalescent COVID-19 were collected in the United States, Italy and Spain.

Assay: immunoSEQ multiplex PCR; the TCRdb copy retains only in-frame clones and omits some. The sample comprises 63,000 or so clones, roughly 85% of which are singletons, and 35% to 45% rests with the top ten. This CDR3 region has 15 residues. This clone was recorded a few times. The clonotype was recovered from a human donor in a cohort sampled during active COVID-19. This chain links TRBV21-1 with TRBJ2-7; TRBD1, the table's D call, lacks a check against the DNA. TRBV21-1 is annotated as a pseudogene. The sequenced sample consisted of peripheral blood. In DNA, the CDR3 is TGTGCCAGCAGCAAAGTCCGTTATACATCCTACGAGCAGTACTTC. This encodes CASSKVRYTSYEQYF.